The clone carrying this T cell receptor (beta chain) was detected a few times. These data belong to a study of blood T cell repertoires in COVID-19. About the study: Samples taken during acute and convalescent COVID-19 were collected in the United States, Italy and Spain. PBMCs, B-cell-depleted T cells, or T cells provided the cDNA or gDNA that made up the material.

Germline assignment: CDR1 LGHDT and CDR2 YNNKEL (reference sequence). The J segment lost 4 bases and the V segment lost 6 bases, leaving 5 bases of the junction unmatched. The CDR3 is 15 residues long. Authors' data handling: It was from reference gene primer amplification that nucleated cell counts were estimated. Repertoires were generated with immunoSEQ multiplex PCR, while TCRdb's copy carries only in-frame clones and drops some. That table supplies the V and J calls and clone size; D and trimming were determined from the DNA. The data show 95,000 to 150,000 clones, with about four fifths seen just once and under 20% held by the top ten.

This receptor was taken from a man aged 60 to 75 with active or convalescent COVID-19. Sequencing was performed on peripheral blood. The gene calls are TRBV3-1 (or the pseudogene TRBV3-2) and TRBJ2-2; TRBD2 matches at 10 bases. DNA of the CDR3: TGTGCCAGCAGGAGCGGGAGGGCGGGCACCGGGGAGCTGTTTTTT. Translated: CASRSGRAGTGELFF.